This TCR beta chain was captured in a study of T cells in Graves' hyperthyroidism and ophthalmopathy. Study background: Peripheral blood was taken when the disease was first diagnosed, before any treatment began.

Criteria for exclusion of patients were uncontrolled infection, other autoimmune disease, pregnancy or lactation. The source of the PBMCs was less than 12 ml of fresh peripheral blood. The length of the CDR3 is 13 residues. V was trimmed by 3 bases and J by 5 bases, leaving 13 bases between them. From germline, CDR1 is DFQATT and CDR2 SNEGSKA (reference sequence). The TCR beta CDR3 regions underwent amplification using RNA transcripts as the source. A set of HTBI primers served as the primers for a first-round RT-PCR of the TCR CDR3. In TCRdb, the multiplex PCR reads were re-called with MiXCR into one record per CDR3 protein. The sample holds 92,000 or so distinct CDR3 sequences, roughly 49% seen once.

The origin of this receptor is a woman aged 40 to 50 with Graves' hyperthyroidism. Specimen: blood. V is TRBV20-1 and J is TRBJ2-5; no clear D. The CDR3 loop reads CSARSIGIETQYF. DNA of the CDR3: TGCAGTGCTAGGTCGATAGGGATCGAGACCCAGTACTTC.